Sequencing of this TCR beta chain was carried out in a study of blood T cell repertoires in COVID-19. As for the study in general: Whether acute or convalescent, the COVID-19 samples came from the United States, Italy and Spain. Sources were T cells, B-cell-depleted T cells, or PBMCs; the material itself was cDNA or gDNA.

In the source study's methods: How many nucleated cells were present was estimated from reference gene primer amplification. Method: immunoSEQ multiplex PCR; TCRdb's copy keeps in-frame clones and lacks some. Clone size and the V and J calls come from that table; the DNA yielded D and trimming. The profile covers 75,000 or so clones, with around 85% appearing a single time and nearly 5% taken by the ten largest. Deletions cut 1 base from V and 4 bases from J, with 14 bases between. The CDR3 is 15 residues long. Per the germline V gene, CDR1 is SGHAT and CDR2 is FQNNGV. This sequence was found in an elderly woman with active or convalescent COVID-19. The chain combines TRBV11-2 with TRBJ2-7; perhaps TRBD1 as D (6 bases). Sequencing was performed on peripheral blood. The CDR3 DNA reads as TGTGCCAGCAGCTTAGCGCAAGGGGGTGTTTACGAGCAGTACTTC. It specifies CASSLAQGGVYEQYF.